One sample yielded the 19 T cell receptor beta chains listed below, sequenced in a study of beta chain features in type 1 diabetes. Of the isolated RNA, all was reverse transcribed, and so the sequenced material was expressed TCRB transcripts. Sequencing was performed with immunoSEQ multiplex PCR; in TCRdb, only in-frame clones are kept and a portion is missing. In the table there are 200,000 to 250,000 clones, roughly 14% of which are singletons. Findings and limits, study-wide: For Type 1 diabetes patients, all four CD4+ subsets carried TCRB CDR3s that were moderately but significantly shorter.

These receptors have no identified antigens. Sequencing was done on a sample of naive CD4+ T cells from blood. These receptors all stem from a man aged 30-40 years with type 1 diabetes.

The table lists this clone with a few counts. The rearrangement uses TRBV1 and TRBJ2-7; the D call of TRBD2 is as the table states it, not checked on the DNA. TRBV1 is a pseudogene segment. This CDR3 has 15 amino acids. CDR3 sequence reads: CTSRGLAGESYEQYF. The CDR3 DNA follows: TGCACCAGCAGGGGACTAGCGGGAGAATCCTACGAGCAGTACTTC.

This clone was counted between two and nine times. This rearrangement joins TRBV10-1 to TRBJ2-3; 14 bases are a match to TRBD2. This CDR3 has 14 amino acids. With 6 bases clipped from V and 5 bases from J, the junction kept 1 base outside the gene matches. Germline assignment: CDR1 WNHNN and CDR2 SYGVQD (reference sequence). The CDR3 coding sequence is TGCGCCAGCAGCGGACTAGCGGGAGGAGATACGCAGTATTTT. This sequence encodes CASSGLAGGDTQYF.

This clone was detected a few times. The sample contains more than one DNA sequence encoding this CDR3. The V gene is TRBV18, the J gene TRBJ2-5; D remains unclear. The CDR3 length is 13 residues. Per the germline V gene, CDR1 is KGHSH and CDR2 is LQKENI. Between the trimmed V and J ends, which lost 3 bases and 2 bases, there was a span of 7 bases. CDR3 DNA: TGTGCCAGCTCACCGGGCCAGCAAGAGACCCAGTACTTC. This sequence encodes CASSPGQQETQYF. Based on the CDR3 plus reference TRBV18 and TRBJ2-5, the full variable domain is NAGVMQNPRHLVRRRGQEARLRCSPMKGHSHVYWYRQLPEEGLKFMVYLQKENIIDESGMPKERFSAEFPKEGPSILRIQQVVRGDSAAYFCASSPGQQETQYFGPGTRLLVL.

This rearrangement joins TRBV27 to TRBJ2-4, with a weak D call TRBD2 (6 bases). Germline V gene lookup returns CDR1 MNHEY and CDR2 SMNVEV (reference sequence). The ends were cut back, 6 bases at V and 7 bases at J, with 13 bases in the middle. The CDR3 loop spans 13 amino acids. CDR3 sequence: CASSVPGVNIQYF. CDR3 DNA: TGTGCCAGCAGCGTTCCGGGGGTTAACATTCAGTACTTC.

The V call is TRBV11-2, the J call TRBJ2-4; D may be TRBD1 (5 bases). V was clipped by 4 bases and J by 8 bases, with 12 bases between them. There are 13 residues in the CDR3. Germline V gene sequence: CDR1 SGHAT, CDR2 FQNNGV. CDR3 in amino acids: CASSYKGLDIQYF. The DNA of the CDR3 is TGTGCCAGCAGCTACAAGGGGCTGGACATTCAGTACTTC.

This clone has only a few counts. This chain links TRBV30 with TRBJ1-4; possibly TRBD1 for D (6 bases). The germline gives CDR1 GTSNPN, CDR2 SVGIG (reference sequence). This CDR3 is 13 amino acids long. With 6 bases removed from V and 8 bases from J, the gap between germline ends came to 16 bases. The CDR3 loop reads CACSQGPGEKLFF. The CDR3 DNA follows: TGTGCCTGCTCACAGGGTCCGGGGGAAAAACTGTTTTTT.

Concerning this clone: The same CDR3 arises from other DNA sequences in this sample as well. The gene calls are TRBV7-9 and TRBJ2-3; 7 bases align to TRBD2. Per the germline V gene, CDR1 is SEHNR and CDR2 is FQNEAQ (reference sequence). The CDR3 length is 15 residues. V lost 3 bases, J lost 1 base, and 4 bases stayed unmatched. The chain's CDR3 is CASSLGLAGTDTQYF. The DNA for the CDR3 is TGTGCCAGCAGCTTGGGGCTAGCGGGCACAGATACGCAGTATTTT.

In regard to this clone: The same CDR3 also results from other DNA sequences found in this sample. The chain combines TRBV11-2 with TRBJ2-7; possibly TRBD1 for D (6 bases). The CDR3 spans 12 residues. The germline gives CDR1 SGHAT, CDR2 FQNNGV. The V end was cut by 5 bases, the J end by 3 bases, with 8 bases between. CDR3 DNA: TGTGCCAGCAGCCCGACAGGCTACGAGCAGTACTTC. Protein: CASSPTGYEQYF.

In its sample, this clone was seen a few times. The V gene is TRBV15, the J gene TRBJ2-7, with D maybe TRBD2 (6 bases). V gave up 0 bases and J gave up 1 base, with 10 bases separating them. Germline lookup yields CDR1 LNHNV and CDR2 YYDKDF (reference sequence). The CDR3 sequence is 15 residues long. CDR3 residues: CATSRERDASYEQYF. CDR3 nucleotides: TGTGCCACCAGCAGAGAGCGGGACGCGTCCTACGAGCAGTACTTC.

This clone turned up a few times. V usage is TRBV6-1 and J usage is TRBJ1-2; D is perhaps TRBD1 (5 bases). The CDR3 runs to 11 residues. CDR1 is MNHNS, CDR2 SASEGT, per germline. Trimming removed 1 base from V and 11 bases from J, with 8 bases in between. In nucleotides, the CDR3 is TGTGCCAGCAGTGAAGACCAGGGTTACACCTTC. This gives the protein CASSEDQGYTF.

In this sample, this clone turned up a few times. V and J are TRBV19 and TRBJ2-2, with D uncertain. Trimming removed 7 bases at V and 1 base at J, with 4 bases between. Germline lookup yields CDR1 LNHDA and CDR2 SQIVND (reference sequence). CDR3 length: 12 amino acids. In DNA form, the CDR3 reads TGTGCCAGTAACTTGAACACCGGGGAGCTGTTTTTT. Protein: CASNLNTGELFF.

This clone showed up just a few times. The CDR3 coding sequence is TGTGCCAGCAGCTTGGTTTGGGGGCAGCCTTTACTCTACAATGAGCAGTTCTTC. It translates to CASSLVWGQPLLYNEQFF. V and J are TRBV5-4 and TRBJ2-1, with a tentative D call TRBD1 (6 bases). The CDR3 is made up of 18 amino acids. Deletions cut 0 bases from V and 3 bases from J, with 19 bases between. In germline, CDR1 is SGHNT, CDR2 YYREEE (reference sequence).

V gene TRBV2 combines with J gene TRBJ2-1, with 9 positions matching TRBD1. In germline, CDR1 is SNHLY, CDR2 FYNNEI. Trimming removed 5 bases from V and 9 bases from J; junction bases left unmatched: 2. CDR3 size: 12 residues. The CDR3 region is CASSPTGGEQFF. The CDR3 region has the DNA TGTGCCAGCAGTCCGACAGGGGGTGAGCAGTTCTTC.

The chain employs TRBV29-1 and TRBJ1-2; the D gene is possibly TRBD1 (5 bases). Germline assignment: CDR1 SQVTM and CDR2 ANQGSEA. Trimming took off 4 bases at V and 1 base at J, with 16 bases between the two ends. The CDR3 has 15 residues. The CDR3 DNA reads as TGCAGCGTTGCCGGTTACTCGACAGATAACTATGGCTACACCTTC. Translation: CSVAGYSTDNYGYTF.

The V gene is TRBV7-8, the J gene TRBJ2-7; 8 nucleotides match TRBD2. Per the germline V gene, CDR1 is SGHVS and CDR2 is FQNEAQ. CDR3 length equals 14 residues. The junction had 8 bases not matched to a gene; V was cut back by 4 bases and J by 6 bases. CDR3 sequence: CASSSLREGVEQYF. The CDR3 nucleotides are TGTGCCAGCAGCTCCCTTCGGGAGGGGGTCGAGCAGTACTTC.

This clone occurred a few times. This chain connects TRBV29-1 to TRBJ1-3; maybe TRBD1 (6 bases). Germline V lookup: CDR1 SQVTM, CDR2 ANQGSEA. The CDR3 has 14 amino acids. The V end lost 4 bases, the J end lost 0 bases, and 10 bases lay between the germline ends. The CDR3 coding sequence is TGCAGCGTTGTTGGGGGCTCCTCTGGAAACACCATATATTTT. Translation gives CSVVGGSSGNTIYF.

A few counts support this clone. The CDR3 nucleotides are TGTGCCAGCAGCCCACCCCCCCGGGGACAGCCCCAGCATTTT. Protein sequence: CASSPPPRGQPQHF. V is TRBV6-6 and J is TRBJ1-5; no firm D call. V lost 6 bases and J lost 7, with 16 bases in between. The CDR3 sequence is 14 residues long. CDR1 MNHNY and CDR2 SVGAGI come from the germline V gene (reference sequence).

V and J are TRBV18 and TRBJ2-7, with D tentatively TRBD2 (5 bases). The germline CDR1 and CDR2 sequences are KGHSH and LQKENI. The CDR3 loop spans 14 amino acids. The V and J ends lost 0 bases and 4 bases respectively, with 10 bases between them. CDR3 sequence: CASSPPSGIYEQYF. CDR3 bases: TGTGCCAGCTCACCACCGTCGGGGATTTACGAGCAGTACTTC.

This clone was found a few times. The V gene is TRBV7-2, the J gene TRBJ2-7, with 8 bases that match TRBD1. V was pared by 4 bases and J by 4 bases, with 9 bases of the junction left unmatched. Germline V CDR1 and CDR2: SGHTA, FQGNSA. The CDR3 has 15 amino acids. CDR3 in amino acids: CASSSFGTGWYEQYF. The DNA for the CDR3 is TGTGCCAGCAGCTCCTTCGGGACAGGTTGGTACGAGCAGTACTTC.